This T cell receptor (beta chain) was obtained from a study of cytomegalovirus exposure and HLA in healthy donors. Study results and limitations: A later analysis linked a missense DCLRE1C variant to TCR beta V- and J-gene trimming. Later analysis identified several of the most significant clusters that appeared linked to common viral pathogens.

The PCR ran on 60 Vbeta and 13 Jbeta primers. Clones were read by immunoSEQ multiplex PCR, and TCRdb kept only the in-frame ones, dropping some. The sample lists about 95,000 clones, around 82% occurring once. Notes on this clone: What it binds is unknown.

The TCR sequence derives from a man aged 25 to 40 in good health and CMV-seropositive. Sequencing input: PBMCs.

The CDR3: CASSLVVQETQYF. The CDR3 nucleotides read TGTGCCAGCAGCTTAGTAGTACAAGAGACCCAGTACTTC. This chain connects TRBV7-9 to TRBJ2-5; D not certain. CDR1 SEHNR and CDR2 FQNEAQ come from the germline V gene (reference sequence). V lost 1 base, J lost 2 bases, and 5 bases lay in between. This CDR3 is 13 amino acids long.